A selection of T cell receptor beta chains follows, all from one sample in a study of human T cells and chemical hapten exposure. TCRdb passed the RACE reads through MiXCR, listing each CDR3 protein once. In the table there are about 200,000 distinct CDR3 sequences, under 25% of which are singletons. Sample: whole blood, taken in connection with sensitization to the hapten diphenylcyclopropenone (DPC). These receptors were obtained from a woman aged 35 to 49 with alopecia areata. Some clones in this sample may be carry-over from other donors' samples. CDR3s include the opening cysteine and the closing phenylalanine or tryptophan. Fields, in order: clone size, V gene, J gene, D gene, CDR3 DNA, CDR3 protein. The D gene is left open where the match is weak. For some rows the clone size is stated as once, few or many, or as a class when expanded; others skip it.

NA	TRBV28	TRBJ2-1	TRBD1	TGTGCCAGCAGCCGGCTAGTTGGCCAGGGGGCCTACAATGAGCAGTTCTTC	CASSRLVGQGAYNEQFF
few	TRBV6-1	TRBJ1-1	TRBD1	TGTGCCAGCAACCGGGGAGGACAGGGCGGGGGCACTGAAGCTTTCTTT	CASNRGGQGGGTEAFF
few	TRBV20-1	TRBJ2-5	NA	TGCAGTGCTGTCAGGGACCAAGAGACCCAGTACTTC	CSAVRDQETQYF
many	TRBV6-5	TRBJ2-5	TRBD1	TGTGCCAGCAGTTACTCGAGGGGGCGCGGAGAGACCCAGTACTTC	CASSYSRGRGETQYF
few	TRBV6-7	TRBJ2-1	NA	TGTGCCAGCAGTGGATCGGGGTGGCAGTACGATGAGCAGTTCTTC	CASSGSGWQYDEQFF
NA	TRBV5-6	TRBJ1-2	NA	TGTGCCAGCAGCTTCAGGACGGTCGACTATGGCTACACCTTC	CASSFRTVDYGYTF
few	TRBV20-1	TRBJ2-7	NA	TGCAGTGGAGACAGGAGAAGCGACGAGCAGTACTTC	CSGDRRSDEQYF
NA	TRBV6-5	TRBJ2-2	TRBD1	TGTGCCAGCAGCCTTGACAGGGGGCTGGTCGGGGAGCTGTTTTTT	CASSLDRGLVGELFF
many	TRBV29-1	TRBJ2-7	NA	TGCAGCGTTACCATACTCAACGAGCAGTACTTC	CSVTILNEQYF
NA	TRBV20-1	TRBJ1-3	TRBD1	TGCAGTGCTAGAGTCTCAGGGGGTGGGACTGGAAACACCATATATTTT	CSARVSGGGTGNTIYF
few	TRBV19	TRBJ2-5	NA	TGTGCCAGTAGTATCCTAGCGCGGGAGACCCAGTACTTC	CASSILARETQYF
NA	TRBV18	TRBJ1-1	NA	TGTGCCAGCTCACCAAGTTACAGGGACACTGAAGCTTTCTTT	CASSPSYRDTEAFF
few	TRBV4-3	TRBJ2-1	NA	TGCGCCAGCAGCCAAGAGCCCCGGCTGGAGCAGTTCTTC	CASSQEPRLEQFF
few	TRBV4-1	TRBJ2-3	NA	TGCGCCAGCAGCCTTACTCAGACCCCCACAGATACGCAGTATTTT	CASSLTQTPTDTQYF
NA	TRBV15	TRBJ2-2	TRBD2	TGTGCCACCAGTCTAGCGGAGAACACCGGGGAGCTGTTTTTT	CATSLAENTGELFF
few	TRBV20-1	TRBJ1-5	TRBD1	TGCAGTGTCCAAGGCGGGACAGGCTCCTCGGGGAACAATCAGCCCCAGCATTTT	CSVQGGTGSSGNNQPQHF
few	TRBV28	TRBJ2-3	TRBD2	TGTGCCAGCAGTTTAGGAGGCGGGAGGACAGATACGCAGTATTTT	CASSLGGGRTDTQYF
NA	TRBV4-2	TRBJ2-2	TRBD2	TGTGCCAGCAGCCCTTTCGGGGCTAGCGGGAGCACCGGGGAGCTGTTTTTT	CASSPFGASGSTGELFF
NA	TRBV12-3/TRBV12-4	TRBJ2-1	TRBD1	TGTGCCAGCTACCTGGGGACAGGACCCTACAATGAGCAGTTCTTC	CASYLGTGPYNEQFF
NA	TRBV7-9	TRBJ1-4	NA	TGTGCCAGCAGCTTAACCCAACTCGTTAATGAAAAACTGTTTTTT	CASSLTQLVNEKLFF
few	TRBV20-1	TRBJ2-7	TRBD2	TGCAGTGCTAGCTCCCCGGGGGGACAGGGGACTAGCGGGAGGATCTACGAGCAGTACTTC	CSASSPGGQGTSGRIYEQYF
NA	TRBV12-3/TRBV12-4	TRBJ1-1	NA	TGTGCCAGCAGTTTAGCAGGAGCCAACACTGAAGCTTTCTTT	CASSLAGANTEAFF
NA	TRBV11-1	TRBJ2-1	TRBD1	TGTGCCAGCAGCTCGGACAGGGGGACGAGCAATGAGCAGTTCTTC	CASSSDRGTSNEQFF
NA	TRBV12-2	TRBJ1-4	NA	TGTGCAAGTCGCTTAGGACTGAGAAATGAAAAACTGTTTTTT	CASRLGLRNEKLFF
few	TRBV10-3	TRBJ1-1	NA	TGTGCCATCAGTGGACTTGACATTACGACGAACACTGAAGCTTTCTTT	CAISGLDITTNTEAFF
NA	TRBV10-3	TRBJ2-2	NA	TGTGCCATCAGCGCAGGGTACACCGGGGAGCTGTTTTTT	CAISAGYTGELFF
NA	TRBV6-2/TRBV6-3	TRBJ2-3	NA	TGTGCCAGCAGCAACAGGCTACGCACAGATACGCAGTATTTT	CASSNRLRTDTQYF
NA	TRBV24-1	TRBJ2-2	NA	TGTGCCACCAGTGACTATGTACAGAACACCGGGGAGCTGTTTTTT	CATSDYVQNTGELFF
NA	TRBV4-3	TRBJ2-1	NA	TGCGCCAGCAGCCAAGGAATAGGAGGGAGCAATGAGCAGTTCTTC	CASSQGIGGSNEQFF
few	TRBV20-1	TRBJ2-7	NA	TGCAGTGCTAGAGATGGGTCCAGGGACCACTACGAGCAGTACTTC	CSARDGSRDHYEQYF